Listed below are T cell receptor beta chains from one sample, sequenced in a study of blood T cell repertoires in COVID-19. Measured with immunoSEQ multiplex PCR; TCRdb has only the in-frame clones, and not every one. The top ten hold about 7% of the sample, which has about 330,000 clones, around 85% seen once. The sample comprised peripheral blood. These receptors were obtained from a human donor in a cohort sampled during active COVID-19. The CDR3 runs from the conserved cysteine through the conserved F or W. A D gene is named only where the DNA matches it firmly. For some rows the clone size is stated as once, few or many, or as a class when expanded; others skip it.

NA	TRBV29-1	TRBJ1-5	TRBD1	CSVAGQGNQPQHF	TGCAGCGTGGCGGGACAGGGAAATCAGCCCCAGCATTTT
once	TRBV14	TRBJ2-3	TRBD1	CASSRGQGGSAQYF	TGTGCCAGCAGCCGGGGACAGGGAGGGAGTGCGCAGTATTTT
once	TRBV24-1	TRBJ1-4	TRBD1	CATSDSGQGYEKLFF	TGTGCCACCAGTGATTCGGGACAGGGTTATGAAAAACTGTTTTTT
few	TRBV6-5	TRBJ2-3	NA	CAGHASSTDTQYF	TGTGCCGGGCACGCCTCTAGCACAGATACGCAGTATTTT
NA	TRBV19	TRBJ1-1	TRBD1	CASSPTTGDHTEAFF	TGTGCCAGTAGTCCGACCACAGGGGATCACACTGAAGCTTTCTTT
NA	TRBV3-1/TRBV3-2	TRBJ1-4	NA	CASSQVQGQLRGWEKLFF	TGTGCCAGCAGCCAAGTTCAAGGACAGTTGCGGGGGTGGGAAAAACTGTTTTTT
NA	TRBV7-9	TRBJ2-1	NA	CASSLDAEDEQFF	TGTGCCAGCAGCTTGGACGCGGAGGATGAGCAGTTCTTC
NA	TRBV15	TRBJ1-2	NA	CATSRGTGQGQDGYTF	TGTGCCACCAGCAGAGGTACGGGACAAGGCCAGGATGGCTACACCTTC
NA	TRBV5-1	TRBJ1-3	TRBD1	CASRETGFSGNTIYF	TGCGCCAGCAGAGAGACAGGGTTCTCTGGAAACACCATATATTTT
few	TRBV7-3	TRBJ1-1	NA	CASRADRTNTEAFF	TGTGCCAGCAGAGCAGACAGGACGAACACTGAAGCTTTCTTT
NA	TRBV27	TRBJ1-2	NA	CASSARDTLANYGYTF	TGTGCCAGCAGTGCCCGGGACACCCTGGCTAACTATGGCTACACCTTC
NA	TRBV7-8	TRBJ2-1	TRBD1	CASSRTGQGLGFF	TGTGCCAGCAGCCGTACGGGACAGGGTTTGGGGTTCTTC
NA	TRBV5-1	TRBJ2-3	TRBD2	CASSAGLAGFEDTQYF	TGCGCCAGCAGCGCGGGACTAGCGGGGTTCGAAGATACGCAGTATTTT
NA	TRBV9	TRBJ2-5	TRBD2	CASSPGGRETQYF	TGTGCCAGCAGCCCGGGGGGAAGGGAGACCCAGTACTTC
NA	TRBV15	TRBJ1-6	TRBD1	CATSRESTGNSPLHF	TGTGCCACCAGCAGAGAATCGACAGGGAATTCACCCCTCCACTTT